The 26 T cell receptor beta chains below all came from one sample that was sequenced in a study. TCRdb reprocessed the RT-PCR reads with MiXCR, giving one entry per CDR3 protein. The sample consists of about 700,000 distinct CDR3 sequences, around 14% of them appearing once. Sequencing input: memory CD4+ T cells from blood. These receptor sequences come from a female donor in good health, serving as a healthy control.

This clonotype was recorded at least ten times. The CDR3 DNA sequence: TGTGCCAGCAGTTACTCGAGGAGGGCGACGGCGGTAGTG. This sequence encodes CASSYSRRATAVV. This rearrangement joins TRBV6-2 or TRBV6-3 to TRBJ2-7; TRBD2 is a possible D gene (6 bases). CDR1 and CDR2 from the germline V gene are MNHEY and SVGEGT. This CDR3 is 13 amino acids long.

This clonotype came up many times. This chain uses TRBV5-6 with TRBJ2-3; perhaps TRBD1 as D (6 bases). The CDR3 consists of 17 residues. Germline V gives CDR1 SGHDT, CDR2 YYEEEE. Trimming took off 0 bases at V and 5 bases at J, with 19 bases between the two ends. CDR3 sequence: CASSLALTQGPGDTQYF. CDR3 nucleotides: TGTGCCAGCAGCTTGGCCCTGACTCAGGGGCCAGGAGATACGCAGTATTTT.

The chain has TRBV7-2 and TRBJ1-2; no clear D. V lost 1 base and J 4 bases, leaving 10 bases between the germline ends. CDR1 SGHTA and CDR2 FQGNSA come from the germline V gene. The CDR3 is 14 amino acids. CDR3 amino acids: CASSLDWGTYGYTF. In DNA form, the CDR3 reads TGTGCCAGCAGCTTAGATTGGGGTACCTATGGCTACACCTTC.

Many counts were recorded for this clonotype. The chain employs TRBV20-1 and TRBJ2-7, with D unclear. The CDR3 length is 13 residues. The germline V gene has CDR1 DFQATT and CDR2 SNEGSKA (reference sequence). V lost 3 bases, J lost 2 bases, and 11 bases lay in between. The CDR3 nucleotides read TGCAGTGCTAGCCCCTTGGTCGCCTACGAGCAGTACTTC. Protein sequence: CSASPLVAYEQYF.

There are a few counts of this clonotype. This chain uses TRBV5-1 with TRBJ1-5, with D possibly being TRBD1 (5 bases). V was clipped by 4 bases and J by 5 bases, with 16 bases between them. This CDR3 comprises 15 residues. Germline CDR1 SGHRS, CDR2 YFSETQ. The CDR3 DNA reads as TGCGCCAGCAGCCAGGCTGGGACCGCCGATCAGCCCCAGCATTTT. Encoded protein: CASSQAGTADQPQHF.

This clonotype was seen more than once but under ten times. This chain connects TRBV27 to TRBJ1-4; D might be TRBD1 (6 bases). Germline CDR1 is MNHEY and CDR2 is SMNVEV (reference sequence). V shed 4 bases and J shed 4 bases, with 10 bases lying between them. The CDR3 is 14 amino acids. The CDR3 DNA reads as TGTGCCAGCAGTTCCCGGGGGCTTAATGAAAAACTGTTTTTT. Its translation is CASSSRGLNEKLFF.

This clonotype was picked up a small number of times. V gene TRBV6-6 combines with J gene TRBJ1-5; D is perhaps TRBD1 (6 bases). The CDR3 spans 20 residues. The germline V gene has CDR1 MNHNY and CDR2 SVGAGI (reference sequence). V dropped 2 bases and J dropped 0 bases, with 23 bases sitting between them. In DNA form, the CDR3 reads TGTGCCAGCAGTTACCTGGACAATGGGGGGCTACGATATAGCAATCAGCCCCAGCATTTT. Protein: CASSYLDNGGLRYSNQPQHF.

The chain employs TRBV20-1 and TRBJ1-5; possible D gene TRBD1, 5 bases. Trimming pared 5 bases from V and 2 bases from J, leaving 10 bases between. This CDR3 contains 13 residues. Germline V gene data show CDR1 as DFQATT and CDR2 as SNEGSKA (reference sequence). CDR3 region: CSAWLRGNQPQHF. CDR3 sequence (DNA): TGCAGTGCTTGGCTCAGGGGCAATCAGCCCCAGCATTTT.

The V and J genes are TRBV20-1 and TRBJ2-5; 8 positions match TRBD1. With 4 bases clipped from V and 1 base from J, the junction kept 2 bases outside the gene matches. CDR3 length equals 13 residues. The germline V gene has CDR1 DFQATT and CDR2 SNEGSKA (reference sequence). The CDR3: CSAIQGVQETQYF. CDR3 DNA: TGCAGTGCTATACAGGGGGTCCAAGAGACCCAGTACTTC.

This clonotype has more than one count but fewer than ten. Compared with germline, one end of the junction differs, possibly owing to a read error. V usage is TRBV27 and J usage is TRBJ2-7, with D possibly being TRBD1 (7 bases). Germline values: CDR1 MNHEY, CDR2 SMNVEV (reference sequence). The CDR3 loop spans 11 amino acids. The CDR3 DNA reads as TGTGCCAGCAGCCCAAGACAGGGAGGACCCTTC. It encodes CASSPRQGGPF.

J is TRBJ1-2 and V is TRBV5-4, with a tentative D call TRBD1 (6 bases). The V gene lost 3 bases and the J gene lost 10 bases, with 25 bases spanning the gap. Per germline, CDR1 SGHNT and CDR2 YYREEE (reference sequence). This CDR3 spans 16 amino acids. The CDR3 is CASSSQGRRTTENYTF. Here the CDR3 DNA reads TGTGCCAGCAGCTCCCAGGGGCGGAGAACTACTGAGAACTACACCTTC.

J is TRBJ2-3 and V is TRBV5-4; 12 bases align to TRBD2. The CDR3 length is 16 residues. After removal of 3 bases from V and 6 bases from J, the junction contained 8 bases not matched to a gene. Germline V gives CDR1 SGHNT, CDR2 YYREEE (reference sequence). The CDR3: CASSWTSGTIGDTQYF. The CDR3 coding sequence is TGTGCCAGCAGCTGGACTAGCGGGACCATAGGGGATACGCAGTATTTT. Full variable domain (remainder filled in from reference TRBV5-4 and TRBJ2-3): ETGVTQSPTHLIKTRGQQVTLRCSSQSGHNTVSWYQQALGQGPQFIFQYYREEENGRGNFPPRFSGLQFPNYSSELNVNALELDDSALYLCASSWTSGTIGDTQYFGPGTRLTVL.

This clonotype was recorded a few times. The CDR3 protein is CASSLREFGYTF. In DNA form, the CDR3 reads TGTGCCAGCAGTTTAAGGGAATTTGGCTACACCTTC. The rearrangement links TRBV12-3 or TRBV12-4 to TRBJ1-2; no reliable D call. Trimming cost V 2 bases and J 7 bases, with 8 bases left between them. CDR3 length equals 12 residues.

The V and J genes are TRBV3-1 and TRBJ1-1; D is ambiguous. Deletions cut 1 base from V and 5 bases from J, with 14 bases between. The CDR3 sequence is 15 residues long. Germline CDR1 is LGHDT and CDR2 is YNNKEL (reference sequence). This chain's CDR3 is CASSQVVTATTEAFF. The DNA for the CDR3 is TGTGCCAGCAGCCAAGTTGTTACAGCGACAACTGAAGCTTTCTTT. Filled out from reference TRBV3-1 and TRBJ1-1, the complete variable domain reads DTAVSQTPKYLVTQMGNDKSIKCEQNLGHDTMYWYKQDSKKFLKIMFSYNNKELIINETVPNRFSPKSPDKAHLNLHINSLELGDSAVYFCASSQVVTATTEAFFGQGTRLTVV.

This clonotype was picked up many times. This chain joins TRBV7-3 and TRBJ2-3; 9 nucleotides match TRBD2. Germline V CDR1 and CDR2: SGHTA, FQGTGA. V lost 1 base to trimming and J lost 4 bases; unmatched junction nucleotides: 6. There are 16 residues in the CDR3. CDR3 sequence reads: CASSLNSGGRADTQYF. CDR3 nucleotide sequence: TGTGCCAGCAGCTTAAACAGCGGGGGGAGGGCAGATACGCAGTATTTT.

This clonotype was observed at least ten times. V and J are TRBV18 and TRBJ2-7; 12 nucleotides line up with TRBD2. With 4 bases clipped from V and 1 base from J, the junction kept 8 bases outside the gene matches. This CDR3 has 17 amino acids. Germline V gene lookup returns CDR1 KGHSH and CDR2 LQKENI. This chain's CDR3 is CASSRLAGAARSYEQYF. As DNA, the CDR3 is TGTGCCAGCTCACGACTAGCGGGAGCCGCCAGATCCTACGAGCAGTACTTC.

V is TRBV20-1 and J is TRBJ1-3; D gene uncertain. CDR3 length equals 13 residues. CDR1 is DFQATT and CDR2 is SNEGSKA in the germline V gene (reference sequence). V lost 3 bases and J 0 bases, leaving 6 bases between the germline ends. CDR3 DNA: TGCAGTGCTAGGTTCAGCTCTGGAAACACCATATATTTT. This sequence encodes CSARFSSGNTIYF.

V and J are TRBV7-2 and TRBJ1-3; unclear D gene. CDR1 and CDR2 (germline): SGHTA, FQGNSA. The CDR3 extends over 14 amino acids. V dropped 9 bases and J dropped 4 bases, with 16 bases sitting between them. DNA for the CDR3: TGTGCCAGAAGCCGGAATTTGGTCGGAAACACCATATATTTT. Translation gives CARSRNLVGNTIYF.

This clonotype was seen once. This chain's CDR3 is CASSFSRPTYEQYF. DNA for the CDR3: TGTGCCAGCAGCTTTAGCCGTCCGACCTACGAGCAGTACTTC. This chain uses TRBV7-2 with TRBJ2-7; D gene unclear. Trimming cost V 3 bases and J 2 bases, with 11 bases left between them. CDR1 is SGHTA and CDR2 is FQGNSA in the germline V gene. This CDR3 spans 14 amino acids.

The V and J genes are TRBV9 and TRBJ1-1; 11 bases map to TRBD1. From germline, CDR1 is SGDLS and CDR2 YYNGEE. With V trimmed by 3 bases and J by 4 bases, 11 bases remained unmatched. This CDR3 has 17 residues. The CDR3 DNA reads as TGTGCCAGCAGCGGACGTGGACAGGGGGCGCGGAGCACTGAAGCTTTCTTT. This sequence encodes CASSGRGQGARSTEAFF. Full variable domain (missing parts from reference TRBV9 and TRBJ1-1): DSGVTQTPKHLITATGQRVTLRCSPRSGDLSVYWYQQSLDQGLQFLIQYYNGEERAKGNILERFSAQQFPDLHSELNLSSLELGDSALYFCASSGRGQGARSTEAFFGQGTRLTVV.

In its sample, this clonotype was seen a few times. The chain employs TRBV20-1 and TRBJ2-1; the match to TRBD2 covers 10 bases. Germline CDR1 and CDR2: DFQATT and SNEGSKA (reference sequence). This CDR3 comprises 14 residues. The CDR3 DNA is TGCTCAGCGTGGACCAGCGGGAGGGTGTATGAGCAGTTCTTC. It specifies CSAWTSGRVYEQFF.

This rearrangement joins TRBV20-1 to TRBJ2-1; 11 bases fit TRBD2. The CDR3 extends over 14 amino acids. After removal of 1 base from V and 9 bases from J, the junction contained 5 bases not matched to a gene. Germline CDR1 reads DFQATT; CDR2 reads SNEGSKA (reference sequence). The CDR3 here is CSARVAGGLIEQFF. Written as DNA, the CDR3 is TGCAGTGCTAGAGTAGCGGGAGGGCTGATTGAGCAGTTCTTC.

This clonotype was picked up many times. The J gene is TRBJ2-7, the V gene TRBV7-2; D is undetermined. There are 13 residues in the CDR3. V lost 4 bases and J 0 bases, leaving 7 bases between the germline ends. Germline lookup yields CDR1 SGHTA and CDR2 FQGNSA. The CDR3 loop reads CASSSRPSYEQYF. The DNA for the CDR3 is TGTGCCAGCAGCTCCCGTCCCTCCTACGAGCAGTACTTC.

This clonotype has only a few counts. The chain recombines TRBV30 with TRBJ1-2; D ambiguous. The CDR3 runs to 13 residues. CDR1 and CDR2 from the germline V gene are GTSNPN and SVGIG (reference sequence). V was trimmed by 4 bases and J by 2 bases, leaving 11 bases between them. Here the CDR3 DNA reads TGTGCCTGGACGGGAGTCTACAACTATGGCTACACCTTC. It translates to CAWTGVYNYGYTF.

The chain has TRBV20-1 and TRBJ2-3, with a possible D match to TRBD2 (6 bases). Germline values: CDR1 DFQATT, CDR2 SNEGSKA (reference sequence). The CDR3 runs to 14 residues. The CDR3 region is CRADGGADTDTQYF. CDR3 in DNA: TGCAGGGCGGACGGCGGGGCGGACACAGATACGCAGTATTTT.

There are a few counts of this clonotype. This sequence joins TRBV24-1 and TRBJ2-1; 8 bases fit TRBD2. The CDR3 sequence is 15 residues long. Germline CDR1 is KGHDR and CDR2 is SFDVKD. Unmatched junction bases numbered 12, after V lost 9 bases and J lost 6 bases. The CDR3 DNA reads TGTGCCACCCAAGATCCGGCTAGCGGGTCCAATGAGCAGTTCTTC. Translating gives CATQDPASGSNEQFF.